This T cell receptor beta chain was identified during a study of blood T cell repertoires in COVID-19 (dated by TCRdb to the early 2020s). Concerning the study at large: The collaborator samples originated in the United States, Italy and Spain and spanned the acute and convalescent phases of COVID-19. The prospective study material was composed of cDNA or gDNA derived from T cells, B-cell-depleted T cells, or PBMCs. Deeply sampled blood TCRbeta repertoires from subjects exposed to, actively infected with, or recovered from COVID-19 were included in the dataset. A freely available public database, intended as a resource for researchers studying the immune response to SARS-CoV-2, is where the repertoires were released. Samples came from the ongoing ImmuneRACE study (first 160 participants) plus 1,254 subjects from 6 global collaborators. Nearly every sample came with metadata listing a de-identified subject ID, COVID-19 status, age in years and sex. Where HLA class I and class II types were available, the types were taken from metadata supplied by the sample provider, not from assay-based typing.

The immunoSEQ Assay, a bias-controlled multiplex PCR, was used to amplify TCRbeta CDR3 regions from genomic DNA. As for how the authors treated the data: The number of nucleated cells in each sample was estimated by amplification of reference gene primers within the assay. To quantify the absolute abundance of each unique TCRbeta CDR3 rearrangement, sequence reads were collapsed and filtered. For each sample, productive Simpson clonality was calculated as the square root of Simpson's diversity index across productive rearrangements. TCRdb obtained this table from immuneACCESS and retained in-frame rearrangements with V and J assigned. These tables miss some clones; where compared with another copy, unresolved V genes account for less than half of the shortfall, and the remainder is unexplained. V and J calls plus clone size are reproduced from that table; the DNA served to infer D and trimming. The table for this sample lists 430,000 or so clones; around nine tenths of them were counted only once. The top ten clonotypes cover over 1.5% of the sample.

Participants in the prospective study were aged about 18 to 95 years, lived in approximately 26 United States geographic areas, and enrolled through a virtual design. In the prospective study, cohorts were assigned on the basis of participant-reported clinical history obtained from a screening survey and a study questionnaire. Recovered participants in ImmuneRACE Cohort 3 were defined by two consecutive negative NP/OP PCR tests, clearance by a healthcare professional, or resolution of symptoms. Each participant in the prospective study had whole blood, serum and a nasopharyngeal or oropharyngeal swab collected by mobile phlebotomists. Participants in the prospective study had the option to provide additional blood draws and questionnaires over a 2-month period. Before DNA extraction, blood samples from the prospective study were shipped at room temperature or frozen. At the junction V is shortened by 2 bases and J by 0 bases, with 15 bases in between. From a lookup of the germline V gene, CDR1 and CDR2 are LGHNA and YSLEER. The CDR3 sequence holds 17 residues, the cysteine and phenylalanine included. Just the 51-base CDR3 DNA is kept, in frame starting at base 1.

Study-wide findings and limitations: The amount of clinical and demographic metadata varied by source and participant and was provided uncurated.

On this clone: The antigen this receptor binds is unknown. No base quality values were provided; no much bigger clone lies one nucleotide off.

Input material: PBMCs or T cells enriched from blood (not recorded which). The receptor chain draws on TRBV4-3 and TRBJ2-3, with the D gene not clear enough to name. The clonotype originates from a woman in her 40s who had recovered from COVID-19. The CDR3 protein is CASSQTPRGGSTDTQYF. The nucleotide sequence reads TGCGCCAGCAGCCAAACCCCCCGCGGCGGCAGCACAGATACGCAGTATTTT.